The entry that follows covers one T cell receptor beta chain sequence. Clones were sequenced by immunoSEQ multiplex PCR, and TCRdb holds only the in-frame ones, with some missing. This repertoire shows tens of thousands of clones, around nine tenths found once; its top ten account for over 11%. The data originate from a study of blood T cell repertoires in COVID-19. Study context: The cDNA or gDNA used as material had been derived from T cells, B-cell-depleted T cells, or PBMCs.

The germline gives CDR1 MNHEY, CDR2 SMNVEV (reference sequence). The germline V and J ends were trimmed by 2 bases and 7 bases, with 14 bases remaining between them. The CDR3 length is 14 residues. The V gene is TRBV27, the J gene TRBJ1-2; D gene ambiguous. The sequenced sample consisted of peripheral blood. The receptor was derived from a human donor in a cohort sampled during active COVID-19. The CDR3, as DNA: TGTGCCAGCAGTTTAAACGGGGTTCCAGGTGGCTACACCTTC. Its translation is CASSLNGVPGGYTF.